The present TCR beta chain was sequenced within a study of type 1 regulatory T cells. Using its own MiXCR run on the reads, TCRdb lists one record per CDR3 protein. The repertoire holds about 19,000 distinct CDR3 sequences, with around 9.6% as singletons. The CDR3 sequence runs 12 residues, both termini included. CDR1 and CDR2 (germline): LNHNV, YYDKDF (reference sequence). Details on this clonotype: The CDR3 does not end in the conserved phenylalanine or tryptophan, so this is likely a read error. The DNA is omitted, as the CDR3 cannot be located on it reliably, and the CDR3 follows TCRdb's listing.

The TCR originated in a human donor in good health. The V call is TRBV15, the J call TRBJ2-3. The sample consisted of CD4+ T cells, either the whole sample or a sorted fraction (not recorded which). The CDR3 is CATSRRSDTQEV.